One sample yielded the 8 T cell receptor beta chains listed below, sequenced in a study of beta chain features in type 1 diabetes. Study outcomes and limitations: TCRB CDR3s were moderately but significantly shorter in Type 1 diabetes patients in all four CD4+ subsets.

Investigators reverse transcribed all isolated RNA, so they sequenced expressed TCRB transcripts. The protocol was immunoSEQ multiplex PCR, while the TCRdb copy is restricted to in-frame clones and leaves out a portion. In the table there are around 690,000 clones, about an eighth of which are singletons. Antigens for these TCRs are unknown. The sample consisted of naive CD4+ T cells from blood. Receptors originate from a man aged 25-45 years with type 1 diabetes.

The V and J genes are TRBV7-2 and TRBJ2-5, with D uncertain. This CDR3 region has 14 residues. CDR1 is SGHTA and CDR2 is FQGNSA in the germline V gene. Trimming shortened V by 5 bases and J by 1 base, and 11 bases separated the two germline ends. The CDR3 spells CASSPQVGQETQYF. CDR3 coding DNA: TGTGCCAGCAGCCCCCAAGTGGGCCAAGAGACCCAGTACTTC. The full variable domain, with the rest looked up from reference TRBV7-2 and TRBJ2-5, is GAGVSQSPSNKVTEKGKDVELRCDPISGHTALYWYRQSLGQGLEFLIYFQGNSAPDKSGLPSDRFSAERTGGSVSTLTIQRTQQEDSAVYLCASSPQVGQETQYFGPGTRLLVL.

This clone was observed a handful of times. The rearrangement links TRBV11-3 to TRBJ2-1; D is ambiguous. The V gene lost 1 base and the J gene lost 10 bases, with 17 bases spanning the gap. CDR1 and CDR2 (germline): SGHNT, YENEEA. CDR3 size: 15 residues. CDR3 sequence: CASSLGTSYIGEQFF. The CDR3 DNA follows: TGTGCCAGCAGCTTAGGGACGAGCTACATCGGGGAGCAGTTCTTC.

V and J are TRBV4-3 and TRBJ2-7, with 9 bases that match TRBD2. Germline values: CDR1 LGHNA, CDR2 YSLEER. This CDR3 is 17 amino acids long. V lost 0 bases to trimming and J lost 2 bases; unmatched junction nucleotides: 8. This chain's CDR3 is CASSQDRLAVLPYEQYF. CDR3 DNA: TGCGCCAGCAGCCAAGATAGACTAGCGGTGTTGCCCTACGAGCAGTACTTC.

The J gene is TRBJ1-5, the V gene TRBV21-1. TRBV21-1 is a known pseudogene. The CDR3 is made up of 16 amino acids. In DNA form, the CDR3 reads TGTGCCAGCCCGGACCGGGCCCCCGGGGGCAATCAGCCCCAGCATTTT. It encodes CASPDRAPGGNQPQHF.

The chain is built from TRBV5-6 and TRBJ2-7; D unclear. The V gene's germline CDR1 is SGHDT and CDR2 YYEEEE. V gave up 1 base and J gave up 3 bases, with 5 bases separating them. There are 12 residues in the CDR3. The CDR3 loop reads CASSLNNYEQYF. The CDR3 nucleotides read TGTGCCAGCAGCTTGAACAACTACGAGCAGTACTTC.

This clone turned up a few times. Written as DNA, the CDR3 is TGTGCCAGCAGCCGCACCCCTAATTGGGACGGCGAGCAGTACTTC. Its protein is CASSRTPNWDGEQYF. This chain links TRBV9 with TRBJ2-7, with D perhaps being TRBD1 or TRBD2 (5 bases each). CDR3 size: 15 residues. Germline CDR1 SGDLS, CDR2 YYNGEE. The V gene lost 4 bases and the J gene lost 6 bases, with 20 bases spanning the gap.

The chain joins TRBV18 to TRBJ1-3, with TRBD1 as a possible D gene (5 bases). V shed 6 bases and J shed 4 bases, with 13 bases lying between them. The V gene's germline CDR1 is KGHSH and CDR2 LQKENI. The CDR3 is 14 amino acids. The CDR3 DNA sequence: TGTGCCAGCTCTCCCGGGACCGAGGGAAACACCATATATTTT. This gives the protein CASSPGTEGNTIYF.

This clone was observed a few times. The genes are TRBV5-1 and TRBJ2-3, with D perhaps TRBD2 (5 bases). In germline, CDR1 is SGHRS, CDR2 YFSETQ. The CDR3 length is 13 residues. The V gene lost 7 bases and the J gene lost 2 bases, with 11 bases spanning the gap. The CDR3, as DNA: TGCGCCAGCCGCCCGGACTTCACAGATACGCAGTATTTT. Protein: CASRPDFTDTQYF. Variable domain in full (rest from reference TRBV5-1 and TRBJ2-3): KAGVTQTPRYLIKTRGQQVTLSCSPISGHRSVSWYQQTPGQGLQFLFEYFSETQRNKGNFPGRFSGRQFSNSRSEMNVSTLELGDSALYLCASRPDFTDTQYFGPGTRLTVL.